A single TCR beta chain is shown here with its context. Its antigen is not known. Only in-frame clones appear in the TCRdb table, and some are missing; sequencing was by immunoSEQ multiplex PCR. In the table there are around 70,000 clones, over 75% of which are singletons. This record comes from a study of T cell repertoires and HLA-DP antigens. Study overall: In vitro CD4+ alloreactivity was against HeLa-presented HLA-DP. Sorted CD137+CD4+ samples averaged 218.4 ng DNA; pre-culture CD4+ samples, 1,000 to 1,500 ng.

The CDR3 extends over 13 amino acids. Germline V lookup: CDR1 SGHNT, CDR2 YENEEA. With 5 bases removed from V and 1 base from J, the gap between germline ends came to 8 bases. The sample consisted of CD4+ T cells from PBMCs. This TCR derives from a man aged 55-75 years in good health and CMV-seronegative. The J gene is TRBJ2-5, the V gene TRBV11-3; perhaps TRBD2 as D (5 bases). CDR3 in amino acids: CASSPRAQETQYF. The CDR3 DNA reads TGTGCCAGCAGCCCGAGGGCCCAAGAGACCCAGTACTTC. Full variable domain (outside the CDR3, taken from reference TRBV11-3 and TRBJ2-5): EAGVVQSPRYKIIEKKQPVAFWCNPISGHNTLYWYLQNLGQGPELLIRYENEEAVDDSQLPKDRFSAERLKGVDSTLKIQPAELGDSAVYLCASSPRAQETQYFGPGTRLLVL.